This passage covers 2 T cell receptor beta chains from one sample sequenced in a study of T cells expressing NK-cell markers. TCRdb reworked the 5' RACE reads into one entry per CDR3 protein, no DNA. This sample's table has some 600,000 distinct CDR3 sequences. Sequencing input: blood T cells: a sorted CD56 or NKG2C T cell subset, CD4+ or CD8+ T cells, or bulk PBMC T cells (not recorded which). These receptors all come from a man aged 18 to 30 in good health.

The rearrangement links TRBV20-1 to TRBJ1-1; TCRdb names TRBD1, which stays unverified in the absence of DNA. The CDR3 sequence is 16 residues long. From germline, CDR1 is DFQATT and CDR2 SNEGSKA (reference sequence). CDR3 protein: CSARDIRTGRGTEAFF.

V usage is TRBV9 and J usage is TRBJ1-3. The germline V gene has CDR1 SGDLS and CDR2 YYNGEE. CDR3 length: 17 amino acids. This CDR3 is CASRPRDGVDTGNTIYF. Using reference TRBV9 and TRBJ1-3 for the parts outside the CDR3, the full variable domain is DSGVTQTPKHLITATGQRVTLRCSPRSGDLSVYWYQQSLDQGLQFLIQYYNGEERAKGNILERFSAQQFPDLHSELNLSSLELGDSALYFCASRPRDGVDTGNTIYFGEGSWLTVV.